At least ten counts were recorded for the clone carrying this TCR beta chain. This record comes from a study of T cell repertoires in cytomegalovirus infection. At the level of the study: TCR beta signatures that were public indicated CMV infection and matching HLA type.

TCRdb reanalysed the reads using MiXCR and keeps one entry per CDR3 protein. The sample includes approximately 490,000 distinct CDR3 sequences, roughly 10% of them seen just once. Trimming cost V 2 bases and J 7 bases, with 12 bases left between them. The CDR3 sequence is 14 residues long. The germline V gene encodes CDR1 SGHTA and CDR2 FQGTGA. The sample consisted of PBMCs. The V call is TRBV7-3, the J call TRBJ1-5; no clear D. The origin of this receptor is a human donor in good health (CMV status not recorded). Some clones in this sample may be carry-over from other donors' samples. The CDR3 protein is CASSLGRRNQPQHF. CDR3 bases: TGTGCCAGCAGCTTAGGCAGGAGGAACCAGCCCCAGCATTTT.